The 21 T cell receptor beta chains below all came from one sample that was sequenced in a study of cytomegalovirus exposure and HLA in healthy donors. The assay was immunoSEQ multiplex PCR, and TCRdb's table has in-frame clones only and misses some. Of fewer than 200,000 clones in the sample, about 89% are singletons; the top ten hold 6% to 8.5%. What was sequenced was PBMCs. Receptors were obtained from a man in his thirties or forties in good health and CMV-seropositive.

V is TRBV7-2 and J is TRBJ1-6; D not certain. The CDR3 has 16 residues. Trimming took 5 bases from V and 5 from J, leaving 16 bases between them. The germline V gene encodes CDR1 SGHTA and CDR2 FQGNSA. The CDR3 DNA is TGTGCCAGCAGCCCTACATCGAACCGAGATAATTCACCCCTCCACTTT. Translation gives CASSPTSNRDNSPLHF.

V is TRBV7-2 and J is TRBJ2-5; 14 bases are shared with TRBD2. The CDR3 contains 18 residues. J was trimmed by 0 bases and V by 5 bases; bases with no gene match: 8. Per the germline V gene, CDR1 is SGHTA and CDR2 is FQGNSA. The CDR3 region has the DNA TGTGCCAGCAGCACGGGACTAGCGGGGGCCTTGTACCAAGAGACCCAGTACTTC. Residues: CASSTGLAGALYQETQYF.

This chain links TRBV5-6 with TRBJ1-4; 7 bases agree with TRBD1. Germline-derived CDR1 and CDR2 are SGHDT and YYEEEE. The CDR3 is 16 amino acids. The ends lost 0 bases at V and 8 bases at J; junction bases unmatched: 10. CDR3 sequence (DNA): TGTGCCAGCAGCTTGGAACCCAGGGGGGTTAGGGAAAAACTGTTTTTT. Its protein product is CASSLEPRGVREKLFF.

V and J are TRBV20-1 and TRBJ1-2; no definite D call. Looked up from germline, CDR1 is DFQATT and CDR2 is SNEGSKA (reference sequence). The CDR3 has 11 residues. V lost 4 bases to trimming and J lost 3 bases, with 6 bases between them. CDR3 loop: CSAKADYGYTF. The CDR3, as DNA: TGCAGTGCTAAGGCAGACTATGGCTACACCTTC.

The V and J genes are TRBV4-2 and TRBJ1-3; no definite D call. The germline gives CDR1 LGHNA, CDR2 YNFKEQ. The CDR3 extends over 16 amino acids. V was clipped by 0 bases and J by 0 bases, with 9 bases between them. The CDR3 sequence is CASSQERVFSGNTIYF. The CDR3 DNA follows: TGTGCCAGCAGCCAAGAAAGGGTGTTCTCTGGAAACACCATATATTTT.

The chain joins TRBV5-1 to TRBJ2-3, with TRBD2 matching 9 bases. The ends lost 1 base at V and 4 bases at J; junction bases unmatched: 1. Germline V gives CDR1 SGHRS, CDR2 YFSETQ. This CDR3 spans 14 amino acids. This CDR3 reads CASSLTSGPDTQYF. As DNA, the CDR3 is TGCGCCAGCAGCTTGACTAGCGGGCCAGATACGCAGTATTTT.

V is TRBV9 and J is TRBJ2-7, with 12 bases lining up with TRBD2. This CDR3 contains 15 residues. Germline V gene lookup returns CDR1 SGDLS and CDR2 YYNGEE. The ends lost 2 bases at V and 6 bases at J; junction bases unmatched: 6. CDR3 loop: CASSVGTSGRLEQYF. The CDR3 DNA is TGTGCCAGCAGCGTGGGGACTAGCGGGCGACTCGAGCAGTACTTC.

The CDR3 reads CASSQFTGGTEAFF. CDR3 bases: TGCGCCAGCAGCCAATTCACAGGGGGCACTGAAGCTTTCTTT. This chain uses TRBV4-3 with TRBJ1-1, with 8 bases matching TRBD1. The CDR3 extends over 14 amino acids. V dropped 2 bases and J dropped 4; count of bases not matched to a gene: 3. The germline CDR1 and CDR2 sequences are LGHNA and YSLEER.

As DNA, the CDR3 is TGTGCCAGCAGCGTGACGGGGTCGGCTTACGAGCAGTACTTC. Protein: CASSVTGSAYEQYF. The rearrangement links TRBV9 to TRBJ2-7, with a possible D match to TRBD2 (5 bases). V lost 2 bases and J 4 bases, leaving 13 bases between the germline ends. The CDR3 runs to 14 residues. CDR1 and CDR2 (germline): SGDLS, YYNGEE. The full variable domain, in which reference TRBV9 and TRBJ2-7 provide the parts outside the CDR3, is DSGVTQTPKHLITATGQRVTLRCSPRSGDLSVYWYQQSLDQGLQFLIQYYNGEERAKGNILERFSAQQFPDLHSELNLSSLELGDSALYFCASSVTGSAYEQYFGPGTRLTVT.

CDR3 DNA sequence: TGCGCCAGCAGCCGCCAGCCGTATAGCACAGATACGCAGTATTTT. This gives the protein CASSRQPYSTDTQYF. V and J are TRBV5-1 and TRBJ2-3, with no clear D. Germline V CDR1 and CDR2: SGHRS, YFSETQ. Trimming took off 4 bases at V and 0 bases at J, with 12 bases between the two ends. This CDR3 contains 15 residues.

A single count supports this clone. The chain joins TRBV5-6 to TRBJ1-2; D is unclear. V was clipped by 0 bases and J by 8 bases, with 11 bases between them. The CDR3 has 13 residues. Germline CDR1 reads SGHDT; CDR2 reads YYEEEE. CDR3 nucleotides: TGTGCCAGCAGCTTGGGCGGGCCCCGCGGCTACACCTTC. This codes for CASSLGGPRGYTF.

The J gene is TRBJ2-3, the V gene TRBV7-2, with D unresolved. Germline lookup yields CDR1 SGHTA and CDR2 FQGNSA. The CDR3 has 12 residues. The V gene lost 7 bases and the J gene lost 5 bases, with 10 bases spanning the gap. The CDR3 loop reads CASTSYGDTQYF. CDR3 in DNA: TGTGCCAGCACCTCTTACGGAGATACGCAGTATTTT.

The J gene is TRBJ2-3, the V gene TRBV5-1; the D is unclear. This CDR3 region has 14 residues. Germline V lookup: CDR1 SGHRS, CDR2 YFSETQ. V lost 0 bases, J lost 6 bases, and 11 bases lay in between. The CDR3 loop reads CASSLGGEYDTQYF. In DNA form, the CDR3 reads TGCGCCAGCAGCTTGGGTGGGGAATATGATACGCAGTATTTT.

The chain employs TRBV18 and TRBJ2-7; D is unresolved. This CDR3 comprises 14 residues. Trimming removed 0 bases from V and 4 bases from J, with 10 bases in between. The germline V gene encodes CDR1 KGHSH and CDR2 LQKENI. CDR3: CASSPPRATYEQYF. Written as DNA, the CDR3 is TGTGCCAGCTCACCACCTCGGGCTACATACGAGCAGTACTTC.

The rearrangement links TRBV6-1 to TRBJ1-5, with D hard to call. The CDR3 runs to 15 residues. The V end lost 6 bases, the J end lost 0 bases, and 12 bases lay between the germline ends. Germline CDR1 reads MNHNS; CDR2 reads SASEGT. CDR3 protein: CASRPPADSNQPQHF. For the CDR3, the DNA is TGTGCCAGCAGACCCCCGGCAGATAGCAATCAGCCCCAGCATTTT.

The genes are TRBV30 and TRBJ2-7, with 8 nucleotides matching TRBD1. CDR1 is GTSNPN, CDR2 SVGIG, per germline (reference sequence). This CDR3 contains 12 residues. With V trimmed by 5 bases and J by 6 bases, 6 bases remained unmatched. CDR3 sequence (DNA): TGTGCCTGGGACAGGGGACTTACCGAGCAGTACTTC. Amino acids: CAWDRGLTEQYF.

This clone is judged medium-sized. V is TRBV5-1 and J is TRBJ1-1, with 10 positions matching TRBD1. This CDR3 comprises 15 residues. V dropped 4 bases and J dropped 1; count of bases not matched to a gene: 4. Germline values: CDR1 SGHRS, CDR2 YFSETQ. The CDR3 DNA reads TGCGCCAGCAGCACGGGACAGGGGTCGAACACTGAAGCTTTCTTT. It specifies CASSTGQGSNTEAFF.

This clone was detected only once. The chain is built from TRBV11-2 and TRBJ2-7, with 7 bases lining up with TRBD2. V dropped 2 bases and J dropped 3; count of bases not matched to a gene: 7. The CDR3 covers 15 residues. Germline V lookup: CDR1 SGHAT, CDR2 FQNNGV. CDR3 region: CASSLTRGSVYEQYF. The DNA for the CDR3 is TGTGCCAGCAGCTTAACCCGCGGGAGTGTCTACGAGCAGTACTTC.

The gene calls are TRBV2 and TRBJ1-6, with unresolved D. Deletions cut 6 bases from V and 9 bases from J, with 18 bases between. CDR1 is SNHLY, CDR2 FYNNEI, per germline. The CDR3 spans 15 residues. The CDR3 region is CASRLYDTLSSPLHF. In DNA, the CDR3 is TGTGCCAGCAGGCTGTACGACACCTTGAGTTCACCCCTCCACTTT. Filled out from reference TRBV2 and TRBJ1-6, the complete variable domain reads EPEVTQTPSHQVTQMGQEVILRCVPISNHLYFYWYRQILGQKVEFLVSFYNNEISEKSEIFDDQFSVERPDGSNFTLKIRSTKLEDSAMYFCASRLYDTLSSPLHFGNGTRLTVT.

This chain connects TRBV30 to TRBJ1-6, with TRBD1 as a possible D gene (5 bases). Trimming took off 0 bases at V and 7 bases at J, with 13 bases between the two ends. Germline lookup yields CDR1 GTSNPN and CDR2 SVGIG (reference sequence). The length of the CDR3 is 15 residues. The CDR3 spells CAWSVGAGPNSPLHF. CDR3 DNA sequence: TGTGCCTGGAGTGTCGGGGCTGGTCCCAATTCACCCCTCCACTTT.

The chain carries TRBV2 and TRBJ2-2; 7 positions agree with TRBD2. V shed 8 bases and J 2 bases; nucleotides not matched to a gene: 5. The CDR3 has 14 amino acids. The germline gives CDR1 SNHLY, CDR2 FYNNEI. CDR3 nucleotides: TGTGCCAGCGCTAGCGGAAGAAACACCGGGGAGCTGTTTTTT. This sequence encodes CASASGRNTGELFF.